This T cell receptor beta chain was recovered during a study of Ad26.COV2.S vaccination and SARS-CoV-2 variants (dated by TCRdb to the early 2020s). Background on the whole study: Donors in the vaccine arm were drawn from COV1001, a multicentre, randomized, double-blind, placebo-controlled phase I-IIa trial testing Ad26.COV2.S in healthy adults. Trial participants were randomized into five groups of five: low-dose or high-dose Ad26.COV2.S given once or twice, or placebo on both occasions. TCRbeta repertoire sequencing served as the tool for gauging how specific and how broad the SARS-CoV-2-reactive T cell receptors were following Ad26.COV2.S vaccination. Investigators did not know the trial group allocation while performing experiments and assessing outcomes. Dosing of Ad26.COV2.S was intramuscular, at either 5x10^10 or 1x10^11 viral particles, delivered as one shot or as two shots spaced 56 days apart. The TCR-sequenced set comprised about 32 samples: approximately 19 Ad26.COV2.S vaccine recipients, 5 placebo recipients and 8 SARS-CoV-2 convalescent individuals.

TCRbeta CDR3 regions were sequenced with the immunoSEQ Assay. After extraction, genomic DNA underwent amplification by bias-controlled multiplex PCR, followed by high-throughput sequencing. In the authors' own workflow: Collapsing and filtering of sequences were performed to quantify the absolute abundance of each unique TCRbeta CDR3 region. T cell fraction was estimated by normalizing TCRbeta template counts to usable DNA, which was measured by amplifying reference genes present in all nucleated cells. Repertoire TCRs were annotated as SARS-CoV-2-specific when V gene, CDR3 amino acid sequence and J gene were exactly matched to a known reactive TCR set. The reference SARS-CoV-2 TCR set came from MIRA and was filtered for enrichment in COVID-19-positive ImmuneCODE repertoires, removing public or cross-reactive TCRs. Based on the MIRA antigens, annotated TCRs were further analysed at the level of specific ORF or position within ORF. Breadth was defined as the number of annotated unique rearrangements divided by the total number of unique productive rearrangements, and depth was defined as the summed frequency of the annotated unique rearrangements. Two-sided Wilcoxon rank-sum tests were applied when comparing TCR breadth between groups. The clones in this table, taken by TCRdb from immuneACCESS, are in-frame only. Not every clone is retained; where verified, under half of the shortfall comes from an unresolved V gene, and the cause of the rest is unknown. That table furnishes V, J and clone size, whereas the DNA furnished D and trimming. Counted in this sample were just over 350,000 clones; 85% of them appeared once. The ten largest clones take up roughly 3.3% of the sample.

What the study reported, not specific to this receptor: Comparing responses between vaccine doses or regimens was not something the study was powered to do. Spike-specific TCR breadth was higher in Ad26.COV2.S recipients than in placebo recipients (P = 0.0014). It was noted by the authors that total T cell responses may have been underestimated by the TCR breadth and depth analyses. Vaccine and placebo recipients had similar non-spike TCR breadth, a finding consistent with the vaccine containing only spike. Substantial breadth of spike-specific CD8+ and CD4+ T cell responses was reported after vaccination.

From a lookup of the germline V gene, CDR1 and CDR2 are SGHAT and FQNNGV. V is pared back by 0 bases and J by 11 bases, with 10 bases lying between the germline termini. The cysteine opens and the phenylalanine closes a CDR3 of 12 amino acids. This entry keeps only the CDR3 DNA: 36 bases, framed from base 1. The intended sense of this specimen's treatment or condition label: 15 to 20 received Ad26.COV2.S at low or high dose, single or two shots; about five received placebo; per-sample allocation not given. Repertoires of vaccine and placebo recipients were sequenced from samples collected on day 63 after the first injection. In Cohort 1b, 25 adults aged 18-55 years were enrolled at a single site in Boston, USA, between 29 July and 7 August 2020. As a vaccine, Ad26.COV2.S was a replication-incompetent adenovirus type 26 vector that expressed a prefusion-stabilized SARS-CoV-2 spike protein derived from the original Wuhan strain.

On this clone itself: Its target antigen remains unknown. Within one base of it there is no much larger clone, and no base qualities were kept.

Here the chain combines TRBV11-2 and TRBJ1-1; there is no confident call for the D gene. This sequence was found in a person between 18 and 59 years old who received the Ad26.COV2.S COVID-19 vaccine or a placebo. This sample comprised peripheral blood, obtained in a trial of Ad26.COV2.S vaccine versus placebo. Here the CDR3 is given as CASSLEAGRAFF. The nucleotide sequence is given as TGTGCCAGCAGCTTAGAGGCGGGTCGTGCTTTCTTT. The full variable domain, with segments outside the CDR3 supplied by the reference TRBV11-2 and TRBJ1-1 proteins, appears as EAGVAQSPRYKIIEKRQSVAFWCNPISGHATLYWYQQILGQGPKLLIQFQNNGVVDDSQLPKDRFSAERLKGVDSTLKIQPAKLEDSAVYLCASSLEAGRAFFGQGTRLTVV.